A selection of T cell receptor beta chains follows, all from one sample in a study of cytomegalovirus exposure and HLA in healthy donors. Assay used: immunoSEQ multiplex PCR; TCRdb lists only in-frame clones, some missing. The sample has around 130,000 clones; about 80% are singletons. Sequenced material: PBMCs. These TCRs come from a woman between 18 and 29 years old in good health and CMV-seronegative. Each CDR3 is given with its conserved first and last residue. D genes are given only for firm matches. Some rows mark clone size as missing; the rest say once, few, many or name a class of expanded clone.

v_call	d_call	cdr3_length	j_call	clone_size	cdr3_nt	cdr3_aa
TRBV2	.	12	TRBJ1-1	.	TGTGCCAGCATGGCAGGGAACACTGAAGCTTTCTTT	CASMAGNTEAFF
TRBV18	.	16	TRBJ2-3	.	TGTGCCAGCTCACCCTCGACAGCGCAAGGCACAGATACGCAGTATTTT	CASSPSTAQGTDTQYF
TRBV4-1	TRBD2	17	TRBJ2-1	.	TGCGCCAGCAGCCCGTCTCGCCTAGCGGAGTCGTACAATGAGCAGTTCTTC	CASSPSRLAESYNEQFF
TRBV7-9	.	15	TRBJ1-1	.	TGTGCCAGCAGCTCCAGTTCGTCAGGGAACACTGAAGCTTTCTTT	CASSSSSSGNTEAFF
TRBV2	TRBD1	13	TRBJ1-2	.	TGTGCCAGCAGTGACAGGGGGCCGTATGGCTACACCTTC	CASSDRGPYGYTF
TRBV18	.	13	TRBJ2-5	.	TGTGCCAGCTCACCAGGAAGCGGAGAGACCCAGTACTTC	CASSPGSGETQYF
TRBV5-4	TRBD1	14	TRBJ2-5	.	TGTGCCAGCAGAACAGGGGCCGGCAAAGAGACCCAGTACTTC	CASRTGAGKETQYF
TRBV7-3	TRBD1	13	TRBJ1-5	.	TGTGCCAGCAGCCCCCAAGGGGGCCAGCCCCAGCATTTT	CASSPQGGQPQHF
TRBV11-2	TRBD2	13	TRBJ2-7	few	TGTGCCGGCAGCGGGGGGTATCTCTACGAGCAGTACTTC	CAGSGGYLYEQYF
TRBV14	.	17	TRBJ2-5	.	TGTGCCAGCAGCCAAGCAGGGGGAGGAGGAGGCCAAGAGACCCAGTACTTC	CASSQAGGGGGQETQYF
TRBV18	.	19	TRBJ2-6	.	TGTGCCAGCTCACCAATTCAGAGCAGGGCCAATTCTGGGGCCAACGTCCTGACTTTC	CASSPIQSRANSGANVLTF
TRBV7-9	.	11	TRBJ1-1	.	TGTGCCAGCAGCTCCGACAGGGAAGCTTTCTTT	CASSSDREAFF
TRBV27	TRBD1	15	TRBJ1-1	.	TGTGCCAGCAGTCCTCTGCAGGGGGCGCTGACTGAAGCTTTCTTT	CASSPLQGALTEAFF
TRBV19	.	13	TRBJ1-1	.	TGTGCCAGTAGCCCATACATGAACACTGAAGCTTTCTTT	CASSPYMNTEAFF
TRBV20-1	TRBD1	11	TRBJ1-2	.	TGCAGTTCCGGGACAGTGTATGGCTACACCTTC	CSSGTVYGYTF
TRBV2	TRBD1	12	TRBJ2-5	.	TGTGCCAGCAGGGGACAGGGAGAGACCCAGTACTTC	CASRGQGETQYF
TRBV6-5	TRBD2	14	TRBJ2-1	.	TGTGCCAGCGGTTACTCGGGGGGGCGGGTTGAGCAGTTCTTC	CASGYSGGRVEQFF
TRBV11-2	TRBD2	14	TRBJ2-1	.	TGTGCCACCGGGACTAGCGGGGCGAGTAATGAGCAGTTCTTC	CATGTSGASNEQFF